This record covers a single T cell receptor beta chain. What it binds is not known. At one end the junction does not follow the germline gene, possibly because of a read error. This sample is part of a study of T cell responses to AZD1222 COVID-19 vaccine. Study outcomes and limitations: Donors were chiefly white British, with a greater number of females, and clonal diversity was perhaps underestimated.

Germline values: CDR1 SSHAT, CDR2 FNYEAQ (reference sequence). The CDR3 sequence is 13 residues long. Sequencing was performed with immunoSEQ multiplex PCR; in TCRdb, only in-frame clones are kept and a portion is missing. Of about 120,000 clones listed, 92% are singletons. This receptor was taken from an adult who received the AZD1222 COVID-19 vaccine. The gene calls are TRBV7-7 and TRBJ2-4; D might be TRBD1 or TRBD2, each matching 5 bases. The sequenced sample was peripheral blood, obtained 28 days after the second AZD1222 dose. This chain's CDR3 is CASSRGPGDIQYF. The DNA of the CDR3 is TGTGCTAGCAGCCGGGGCCCCGGGGACATTCAGTACTTC. Based on the CDR3 plus reference TRBV7-7 and TRBJ2-4, the full variable domain is GAGVSQSPRYKVTKRGQDVTLRCDPISSHATLYWYQQALGQGPEFLTYFNYEAQPDKSGLPSDRFSAERPEGSISTLTIQRTEQRDSAMYRCASSRGPGDIQYFGAGTRLSVL.